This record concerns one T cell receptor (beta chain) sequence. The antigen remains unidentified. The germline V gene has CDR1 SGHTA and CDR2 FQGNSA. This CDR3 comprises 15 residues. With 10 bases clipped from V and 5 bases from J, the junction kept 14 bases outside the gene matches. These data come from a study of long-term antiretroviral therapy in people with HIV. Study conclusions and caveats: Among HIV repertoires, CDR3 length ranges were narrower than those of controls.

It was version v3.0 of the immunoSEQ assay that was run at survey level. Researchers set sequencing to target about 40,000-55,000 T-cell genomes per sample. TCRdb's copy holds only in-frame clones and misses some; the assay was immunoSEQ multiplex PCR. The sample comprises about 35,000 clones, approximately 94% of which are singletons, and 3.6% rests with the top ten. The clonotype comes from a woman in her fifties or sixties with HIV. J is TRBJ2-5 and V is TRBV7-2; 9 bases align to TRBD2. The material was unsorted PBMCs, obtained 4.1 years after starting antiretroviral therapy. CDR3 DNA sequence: TGTGCCACCCAGGTGGCTAGCGGGGCCACGGAGACCCAGTACTTC. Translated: CATQVASGATETQYF. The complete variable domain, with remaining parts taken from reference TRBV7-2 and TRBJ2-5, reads GAGVSQSPSNKVTEKGKDVELRCDPISGHTALYWYRQSLGQGLEFLIYFQGNSAPDKSGLPSDRFSAERTGGSVSTLTIQRTQQEDSAVYLCATQVASGATETQYFGPGTRLLVL.